The clone carrying this T cell receptor (beta chain) came up many times. Its antigen is still unknown. The sample comes from a study of T cells in Graves' hyperthyroidism and ophthalmopathy. Study overall: Staff took peripheral blood when the initial diagnosis was made, before any treatment began.

Hyperthyroidism, newly diagnosed and lasting under 2 months, affected patients aged 18 to 65. Findings and limits, study-wide: Expanded thyroid clonotypes (above 0.001) were mostly also found in blood.

Trimming took off 0 bases at V and 2 bases at J, with 8 bases between the two ends. The CDR3 contains 15 residues. CDR1 and CDR2 from the germline V gene are LGHDT and YNNKEL (reference sequence). Researchers amplified the TCR beta CDR3 regions from RNA transcripts. First-round RT-PCR with HTBI primers amplified the TCR CDR3 region. Via MiXCR, TCRdb re-called the multiplex PCR reads, giving one row per CDR3 protein. This table holds about 560,000 distinct CDR3 sequences, approximately 15% found once. J is TRBJ1-5 and V is TRBV3-1, with D possibly being TRBD1 (6 bases). Sequenced: blood. This TCR derives from a woman aged 18-29 years with Graves' hyperthyroidism. The CDR3 DNA sequence: TGTGCCAGCAGCCAAGATCGACAGGGCAATCAGCCCCAGCATTTT. It yields the protein CASSQDRQGNQPQHF.